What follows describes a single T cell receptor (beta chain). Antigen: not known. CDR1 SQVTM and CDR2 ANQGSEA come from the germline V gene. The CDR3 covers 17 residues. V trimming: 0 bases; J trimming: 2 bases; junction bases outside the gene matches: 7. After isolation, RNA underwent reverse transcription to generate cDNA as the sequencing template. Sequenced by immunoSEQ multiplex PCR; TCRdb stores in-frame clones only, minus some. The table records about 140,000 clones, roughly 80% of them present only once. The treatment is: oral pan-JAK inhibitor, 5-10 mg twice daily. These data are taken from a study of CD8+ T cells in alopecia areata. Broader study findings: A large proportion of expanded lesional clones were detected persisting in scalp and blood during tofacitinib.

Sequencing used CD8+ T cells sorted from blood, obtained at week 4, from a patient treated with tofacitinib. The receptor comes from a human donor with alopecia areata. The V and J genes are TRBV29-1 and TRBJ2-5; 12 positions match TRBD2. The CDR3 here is CSVEDRLAGGLQETQYF. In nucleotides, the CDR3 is TGCAGCGTTGAAGATCGTCTAGCGGGGGGGTTACAAGAGACCCAGTACTTC.